One sample yielded the 26 T cell receptor beta chains listed below, sequenced in a study of blood T cell repertoires in COVID-19. Here immunoSEQ multiplex PCR was the method, and the copy in TCRdb shows in-frame clones only, minus some. The sample shows roughly 180,000 clones, less than 85% of them seen only once. Sequenced sample: PBMCs or T cells enriched from blood (not recorded which). The receptors shown here come from a woman aged 45-65 years who had recovered from COVID-19.

This chain links TRBV10-1 with TRBJ2-2; D is unresolved. The CDR3 has 14 amino acids. CDR1 WNHNN and CDR2 SYGVQD come from the germline V gene (reference sequence). The V end was cut by 3 bases, the J end by 5 bases, with 10 bases between. The CDR3 protein is CASSDPSRTGELFF. In nucleotides, the CDR3 is TGCGCCAGCAGTGATCCCTCGAGGACCGGGGAGCTGTTTTTT.

This clone showed up just a few times. This rearrangement joins TRBV25-1 to TRBJ1-3; D perhaps matches TRBD1 (5 bases). CDR1 MGHDK and CDR2 SYGVNS come from the germline V gene. Trimming took off 1 base at V and 4 bases at J, with 14 bases between the two ends. The CDR3 runs 16 residues. CDR3 loop: CASSESGHGSGNTIYF. The DNA for the CDR3 is TGTGCCAGCAGTGAATCTGGACACGGGTCAGGAAACACCATATATTTT.

The rearrangement uses TRBV12-3 or TRBV12-4 and TRBJ1-5; D is unclear. This CDR3 region has 13 residues. The V gene lost 4 bases and the J gene lost 3 bases, with 7 bases spanning the gap. DNA for the CDR3: TGTGCCAGCAGTTGGGCCCCCAATCAGCCCCAGCATTTT. Translated, it gives CASSWAPNQPQHF.

The chain employs TRBV20-1 and TRBJ1-5, with TRBD1 as a possible D gene (5 bases). The CDR3 is made up of 15 amino acids. The V end was cut by 3 bases, the J end by 9 bases, with 21 bases between. CDR1 and CDR2 from the germline V gene are DFQATT and SNEGSKA (reference sequence). The CDR3 DNA reads as TGCAGTGCTAGTAAACCTTTGTCACAGGACCCGCCCCAGCATTTT. Translation: CSASKPLSQDPPQHF.

Note on this clone: A read error may produce the germline difference seen at one junction end. The gene calls are TRBV4-2 and TRBJ1-1; D perhaps matches TRBD1 (5 bases). From germline, CDR1 is LGHNA and CDR2 YNFKEQ. This CDR3 has 14 amino acids. The CDR3 sequence is CASRQGHLNTEAFF. The CDR3 bases are TGTGCCAGCAGGCAAGGACATTTGAACACTGAAGCTTTCTTT.

This clone was picked up one time. The J gene is TRBJ1-2, the V gene TRBV7-9; the match to TRBD1 covers 7 bases. CDR1 SEHNR and CDR2 FQNEAQ come from the germline V gene (reference sequence). The CDR3 spans 13 residues. Trimming took 5 bases from V and 2 from J; bases not matched to a gene: 2. In nucleotides, the CDR3 is TGTGCCAGCAGCCGGACAGGAAACTATGGCTACACCTTC. It is translated as CASSRTGNYGYTF.

The CDR3 region has the DNA TGTGCCAGCAGCGTGGACACCTCTGGAAACACCATATATTTT. Encoded protein: CASSVDTSGNTIYF. This chain joins TRBV7-6 and TRBJ1-3; tentatively, D is TRBD1 (5 bases). Trimming shortened V by 5 bases and J by 0 bases, and 8 bases separated the two germline ends. The CDR3 contains 14 residues. Germline CDR1 and CDR2: SGHVS and FNYEAQ. The complete variable domain, with remaining parts taken from reference TRBV7-6 and TRBJ1-3, reads GAGVSQSPRYKVTKRGQDVALRCDPISGHVSLYWYRQALGQGPEFLTYFNYEAQQDKSGLPNDRFSAERPEGSISTLTIQRTEQRDSAMYRCASSVDTSGNTIYFGEGSWLTVV.

This chain uses TRBV30 with TRBJ1-2; 7 bases align to TRBD1. After removal of 2 bases from V and 6 bases from J, the junction contained 15 bases not matched to a gene. The CDR3 is 16 amino acids. The germline gives CDR1 GTSNPN, CDR2 SVGIG (reference sequence). The CDR3 nucleotides read TGTGCCTGGAGTCCGAGCCCACGACAGGGCCAAAATGGCTACACCTTC. It specifies CAWSPSPRQGQNGYTF. The full variable domain, with the rest looked up from reference TRBV30 and TRBJ1-2, is SQTIHQWPATLVQPVGSPLSLECTVEGTSNPNLYWYRQAAGRGLQLLFYSVGIGQISSEVPQNLSASRPQDRQFILSSKKLLLSDSGFYLCAWSPSPRQGQNGYTFGSGTRLTVV.

The V call is TRBV3-1 (or the pseudogene TRBV3-2), the J call TRBJ1-1; D remains unclear. CDR1 and CDR2 (germline): LGHDT, YNNKEL (reference sequence). Deletions cut 4 bases from V and 3 bases from J, with 6 bases between. The length of the CDR3 is 12 residues. The CDR3 coding sequence is TGTGCCAGCAGCCTCCGGGACACTGAAGCTTTCTTT. Protein product: CASSLRDTEAFF.

This chain joins TRBV7-8 and TRBJ1-1, with D unresolved. V lost 3 bases and J lost 4, with 6 bases in between. CDR3 length: 12 residues. The germline CDR1 and CDR2 sequences are SGHVS and FQNEAQ. This CDR3 is CASSFGRTEAFF. CDR3 nucleotides: TGTGCCAGCAGCTTTGGGCGCACTGAAGCTTTCTTT.

This clone was seen a single time. This rearrangement joins TRBV19 to TRBJ2-3, with 9 positions matching TRBD1. Unmatched junction bases numbered 9, after V lost 9 bases and J lost 5 bases. Germline V gene sequence: CDR1 LNHDA, CDR2 SQIVND (reference sequence). The CDR3 consists of 14 residues. CDR3 region: CASRSGTGLDTQYF. The CDR3 region has the DNA TGTGCCAGCAGATCCGGGACAGGGTTAGATACGCAGTATTTT.

This clone was observed a handful of times. The chain links TRBV19 to TRBJ2-7; D unclear. V was cut by 2 bases and J by 5 bases, with 13 bases left in between. The CDR3 extends over 14 amino acids. Germline V gives CDR1 LNHDA, CDR2 SQIVND (reference sequence). The CDR3 reads CASSISVSRDEQYV. CDR3 DNA: TGTGCCAGTAGTATAAGCGTATCTCGAGACGAGCAGTACGTC.

This clone was seen a single time. The gene calls are TRBV30 and TRBJ1-2, with D unresolved. CDR3 length equals 13 residues. Trimming shortened V by 4 bases and J by 7 bases, and 16 bases separated the two germline ends. Germline V gene lookup returns CDR1 GTSNPN and CDR2 SVGIG (reference sequence). The CDR3 DNA sequence: TGTGCCTGGACCGGGTCCTCGTTTCGTGGCTACACCTTC. It encodes CAWTGSSFRGYTF.

The chain carries TRBV5-4 and TRBJ2-1; TRBD2 matches at 11 bases. CDR1 is SGHNT, CDR2 YYREEE, per germline (reference sequence). CDR3 length equals 17 residues. The V segment lost 0 bases and the J segment 8 bases; nucleotides outside the gene matches: 10. The CDR3 region has the DNA TGTGCCAGCAGCTTGGGGCCTACTAGCGGGAGAGGGGATGAGCAGTTCTTC. Translated, it gives CASSLGPTSGRGDEQFF. Full variable domain (remainder filled in from reference TRBV5-4 and TRBJ2-1): ETGVTQSPTHLIKTRGQQVTLRCSSQSGHNTVSWYQQALGQGPQFIFQYYREEENGRGNFPPRFSGLQFPNYSSELNVNALELDDSALYLCASSLGPTSGRGDEQFFGPGTRLTVL.

The chain joins TRBV6-1 to TRBJ2-3; TRBD1 matches at 7 bases. Looked up from germline, CDR1 is MNHNS and CDR2 is SASEGT. This CDR3 is 14 amino acids long. The V gene end was trimmed by 0 bases and the J gene end by 4 bases; junction bases not matched to a gene: 1. The CDR3, as DNA: TGTGCCAGCAGTGAAGCACAGGGGCCAGATACGCAGTATTTT. It yields the protein CASSEAQGPDTQYF.

This chain uses TRBV3-1 (or the pseudogene TRBV3-2) with TRBJ2-5; D remains unclear. CDR3 length: 15 residues. Germline V gene lookup returns CDR1 LGHDT and CDR2 YNNKEL (reference sequence). V dropped 2 bases and J dropped 3 bases, with 13 bases sitting between them. The DNA for the CDR3 is TGTGCCAGCAGCCAACGTGGGCCGGCTGAAGAGACCCAGTACTTC. This encodes CASSQRGPAEETQYF.

V usage is TRBV28 and J usage is TRBJ2-3; D is undetermined. V was trimmed by 5 bases and J by 0 bases, leaving 15 bases between them. The CDR3 sequence is 16 residues long. Germline CDR1 MDHEN, CDR2 SYDVKM. The CDR3: CASSPPPTDSTDTQYF. The CDR3 nucleotides read TGTGCCAGCAGTCCCCCACCCACAGATAGCACAGATACGCAGTATTTT.

The rearrangement links TRBV5-4 to TRBJ2-5, with D possibly matching TRBD2 (5 bases). Trimming pared 4 bases from V and 0 bases from J, leaving 19 bases between. CDR3 size: 17 residues. Germline V gene data show CDR1 as SGHNT and CDR2 as YYREEE (reference sequence). The CDR3 DNA is TGTGCCAGCAGCCTCGGACTCCAACTAACGTACCAAGAGACCCAGTACTTC. Translating it yields CASSLGLQLTYQETQYF.

This clone was seen a few times. V usage is TRBV30 and J usage is TRBJ2-2; 8 nucleotides align to TRBD1. The CDR3 totals 15 residues. CDR1 and CDR2 (germline): GTSNPN, SVGIG (reference sequence). V shed 4 bases and J 4 bases; nucleotides not matched to a gene: 8. The CDR3 DNA reads as TGTGCCTGGATCCCACAGGGGGTCGGCACCGGGGAGCTGTTTTTT. Translation: CAWIPQGVGTGELFF.

This clone was counted a single time. The V gene is TRBV21-1, the J gene TRBJ1-2; no DNA check was done on the table's D call, TRBD1. TRBV21-1 is described as a pseudogene. The CDR3 length is 15 residues. The CDR3 coding sequence is TGTGCCATCCTGATAGTGGACAGGGGGCCTCATGGCTACACCTTC. It is translated as CAILIVDRGPHGYTF.

V and J are TRBV6-1 and TRBJ1-2; D is uncertain. Trimming removed 3 bases at V and 2 bases at J, with 13 bases between. CDR3 length equals 15 residues. Germline CDR1 reads MNHNS; CDR2 reads SASEGT. The CDR3 protein is CASSERQNWNYGYTF. CDR3 nucleotide sequence: TGTGCCAGCAGTGAGAGGCAGAACTGGAACTATGGCTACACCTTC.

Only a few counts were recorded for this clone. CDR3 DNA: TGTGCCAGCTCACCACAGACAGGGGTACGGCGAGTCGCCGGGGAGCTGTTTTTT. Protein product: CASSPQTGVRRVAGELFF. The genes are TRBV18 and TRBJ2-2, with TRBD1 identical over 8 bases. In germline, CDR1 is KGHSH, CDR2 LQKENI. The V gene end was trimmed by 1 base and the J gene end by 6 bases; junction bases not matched to a gene: 13. The CDR3 sequence is 18 residues long. Variable domain in full (rest from reference TRBV18 and TRBJ2-2): NAGVMQNPRHLVRRRGQEARLRCSPMKGHSHVYWYRQLPEEGLKFMVYLQKENIIDESGMPKERFSAEFPKEGPSILRIQQVVRGDSAAYFCASSPQTGVRRVAGELFFGEGSRLTVL.

The V gene is TRBV19, the J gene TRBJ2-3; 9 bases align to TRBD2. Trimming at V came to 3 bases and at J to 5 bases, leaving 12 bases not matched to a gene. There are 17 residues in the CDR3. The germline V gene has CDR1 LNHDA and CDR2 SQIVND (reference sequence). CDR3 residues: CASSISSSGVFGDTQYF. CDR3 nucleotides: TGTGCCAGTAGTATCTCTTCTAGCGGGGTGTTTGGAGATACGCAGTATTTT.

This clone was counted only a few times. V usage is TRBV6-5 and J usage is TRBJ2-2; TRBD2 matches at 7 bases. The CDR3 is made up of 13 amino acids. The germline V gene has CDR1 MNHEY and CDR2 SVGAGI. Unmatched junction bases numbered 8, after V lost 11 bases and J lost 5 bases. Here the CDR3 reads CAAGTKSTGELFF. Here the CDR3 DNA reads TGTGCCGCCGGGACTAAAAGTACCGGGGAGCTGTTTTTT.

This clone showed up just once. The rearrangement uses TRBV6-5 and TRBJ1-1; D is unresolved. This CDR3 spans 14 amino acids. Trimming took 5 bases from V and 1 from J, leaving 11 bases between them. Germline V CDR1 and CDR2: MNHEY, SVGAGI. CDR3 amino acids: CASSTGYRNTEAFF. The CDR3 region has the DNA TGTGCCAGCAGTACTGGGTACAGGAACACTGAAGCTTTCTTT.

The rearrangement joins TRBV5-6 to TRBJ1-6, with 10 positions matching TRBD1. Germline loops: CDR1 SGHDT, CDR2 YYEEEE. The CDR3 loop spans 16 amino acids. V was clipped by 2 bases and J by 8 bases; unmatched bases: 7. Written as DNA, the CDR3 is TGTGCCAGCAGCTTCCTAGGGACAGGGGTGGATTCACCCCTCCACTTT. Protein product: CASSFLGTGVDSPLHF.